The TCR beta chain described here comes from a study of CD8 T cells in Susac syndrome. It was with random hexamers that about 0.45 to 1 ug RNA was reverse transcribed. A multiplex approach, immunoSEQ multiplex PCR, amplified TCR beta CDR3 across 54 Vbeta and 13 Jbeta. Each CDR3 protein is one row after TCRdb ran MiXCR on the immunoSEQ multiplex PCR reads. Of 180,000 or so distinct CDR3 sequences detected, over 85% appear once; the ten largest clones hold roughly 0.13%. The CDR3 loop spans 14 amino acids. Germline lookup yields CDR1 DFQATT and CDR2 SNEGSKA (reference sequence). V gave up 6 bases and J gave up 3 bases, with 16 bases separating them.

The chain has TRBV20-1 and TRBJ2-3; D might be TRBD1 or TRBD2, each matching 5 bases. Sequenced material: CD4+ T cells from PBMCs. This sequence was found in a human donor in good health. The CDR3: CSAPRGPGTDTQYF. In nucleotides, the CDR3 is TGCAGTGCCCCCCGGGGACCCGGAACAGATACGCAGTATTTT.